This T cell receptor beta chain stems from a study of Ad26.COV2.S vaccination and SARS-CoV-2 variants. Study-wide context: A COV1001 Ad26.COV2.S trial-arm participant provided the sample. Doses of Ad26.COV2.S were injected into muscle once or twice, 56 days apart.

Treatment reported: roughly 18 received Ad26.COV2.S at low or high dose, single or two shots; about 5 received placebo; per-sample allocation not given. Specimen acquisition occurred on day 63 following the initial vaccine or placebo injection. As its vector, the vaccine had Ad26, which expressed Wuhan-strain SARS-CoV-2 spike. Concerning this clone itself: The antigen remains undetermined.

CDR1 and CDR2 from the germline V gene are SGHTA and FQGNSA. This CDR3 region has 15 residues. With 1 base removed from V and 2 bases from J, the gap between germline ends came to 12 bases. Produced via immunoSEQ multiplex PCR; TCRdb's table is partial and in-frame only. The table records around 300,000 clones, 65% to 90% of them present only once. Study-wide points: In TCR breadth and depth analyses, total T cell responses may have been underestimated.

The TCR originated in a person aged 18-65 years who received the Ad26.COV2.S COVID-19 vaccine or a placebo. The specimen comprised peripheral blood, sampled in a trial of Ad26.COV2.S vaccine versus placebo. J is TRBJ2-7 and V is TRBV7-2; tentatively, D is TRBD2 (5 bases). The CDR3 coding sequence is TGTGCCAGCAGCTTAGACGCTAGCCGAACCTACGAGCAGTACTTC. Its translation is CASSLDASRTYEQYF.